This entry lists 9 T cell receptor beta chains sequenced from one sample in a study of shared clonotypes between healthy human individuals. Sequencing was performed with immunoSEQ multiplex PCR; in TCRdb, only in-frame clones are kept and a portion is missing. The sample lists hundreds of thousands of clones; approximately 95% were seen once. Naive CD8 populations comprised CD45RO-negative cells positively selected for CCR7, excluding terminally differentiated effector memory CD45RA+ cells. Sequencing used naive CD8+ T cells sorted from blood. Receptors originate from a woman aged 30 to 39 in good health.

This chain connects TRBV7-8 to TRBJ2-1; TRBD1 matches at 9 bases. The CDR3 extends over 14 amino acids. Germline CDR1 reads SGHVS; CDR2 reads FQNEAQ. Unmatched junction bases numbered 8, after V lost 6 bases and J lost 8 bases. In DNA, the CDR3 is TGTGCCAGCAGGGCGGACAGGGGAGGCTATGAGCAGTTCTTC. Its translation is CASRADRGGYEQFF.

This chain links TRBV5-6 with TRBJ2-3; D is perhaps TRBD2 (5 bases). Germline lookup yields CDR1 SGHDT and CDR2 YYEEEE. This CDR3 is built from 12 residues. Trimming removed 0 bases at V and 11 bases at J, with 10 bases between. The CDR3: CASSLAPAGQYF. The DNA of the CDR3 is TGTGCCAGCAGCTTGGCCCCGGCGGGGCAGTATTTT.

The CDR3 bases are TGTGCCAGCAGCTTGGCCGGGGAGAACACCGGGGAGCTGTTTTTT. It is translated as CASSLAGENTGELFF. The chain carries TRBV5-4 and TRBJ2-2, with D possibly TRBD2 on 5 matching bases. The CDR3 runs 15 residues. V was pared by 0 bases and J by 1 base, with 7 bases between. The germline V gene has CDR1 SGHNT and CDR2 YYREEE (reference sequence).

V is TRBV28 and J is TRBJ2-5; no clear D gene. TRBJ2-7 matches the DNA end more closely, so the J call is doubtful. This CDR3 contains 14 residues. Germline CDR1 MDHEN, CDR2 SYDVKM. The CDR3 protein is CASSLMASEYEQYF. CDR3 bases: TGTGCCAGCAGTTTAATGGCCAGCGAATACGAGCAGTACTTC.

The chain employs TRBV2 and TRBJ2-7, with TRBD1 identical over 8 bases. The trim removed 6 bases at V and 1 base at J, leaving 11 bases unmatched. The CDR3 is made up of 16 amino acids. Germline V gene data show CDR1 as SNHLY and CDR2 as FYNNEI. The CDR3 sequence: CASRFTVGQGSYEQYF. The CDR3, as DNA: TGTGCCAGCAGATTTACGGTAGGACAGGGATCCTACGAGCAGTACTTC. The variable domain in full, with the rest retrieved from reference TRBV2 and TRBJ2-7, is EPEVTQTPSHQVTQMGQEVILRCVPISNHLYFYWYRQILGQKVEFLVSFYNNEISEKSEIFDDQFSVERPDGSNFTLKIRSTKLEDSAMYFCASRFTVGQGSYEQYFGPGTRLTVT.

The chain links TRBV23-1 to TRBJ1-5; D is unclear. TRBV23-1 is annotated as an ORF whose role is uncertain. The CDR3 covers 14 residues. The ends were cut back, 3 bases at V and 4 bases at J, with 10 bases in the middle. CDR3 sequence (DNA): TGCGCCAGCAGTCAGTCCAGGTTGAATCAGCCCCAGCATTTT. Its translation: CASSQSRLNQPQHF.

The J gene is TRBJ2-5, the V gene TRBV5-4; a possible D gene is TRBD2 (5 bases). The J call may be incorrect, as the DNA end agrees better with TRBJ2-7. The CDR3 extends over 16 amino acids. CDR1 and CDR2 (germline): SGHNT, YYREEE (reference sequence). This chain's CDR3 is CASSHRGRWESNEQYF. The CDR3 nucleotides are TGTGCCAGCAGCCACCGCGGCAGGTGGGAGAGCAACGAGCAGTACTTC.

V is TRBV27 and J is TRBJ2-7; 12 bases agree with TRBD2. Germline values: CDR1 MNHEY, CDR2 SMNVEV (reference sequence). V shed 5 bases and J 2 bases; nucleotides not matched to a gene: 4. The CDR3 is 15 amino acids. CDR3 coding DNA: TGTGCCAGCAGTCCCCGACTAGCGGGAGCCTACGAGCAGTACTTC. It translates to CASSPRLAGAYEQYF.

This rearrangement joins TRBV13 to TRBJ2-1; 9 bases line up with TRBD2. Germline-derived CDR1 and CDR2 are PRHDT and FYEKMQ (reference sequence). J was trimmed by 6 bases and V by 5 bases; bases with no gene match: 8. This CDR3 is built from 15 residues. CDR3: CASSTLAGDFNEQFF. CDR3 nucleotide sequence: TGTGCCAGCAGCACTTTAGCGGGAGATTTCAATGAGCAGTTCTTC.